This T cell receptor (beta chain) comes out of a study of graft-versus-host responses after intestinal transplantation. Trimming removed 5 bases from V and 5 bases from J, with 6 bases in between. The CDR3 runs to 10 residues. Germline V gene data show CDR1 as DFQATT and CDR2 as SNEGSKA (reference sequence). Clones were read by immunoSEQ multiplex PCR, and TCRdb kept only the in-frame ones, dropping some. The table includes about 97,000 clones, 91% detected once. Study-wide results and caveats: Declines in HvG clones occurring early post-transplant were associated with peak circulating GvH clone levels.

With respect to this clone: Its antigen remains unidentified.

The TCR sequence derives from a human donor who was the organ donor for an intestinal transplant. This sequence joins TRBV20-1 and TRBJ2-5; D is undetermined. The sequences come from unstimulated CD4+ T cells sorted from spleen or lymph node cells, collected before transplant. The CDR3 loop reads CSAPRETQYF. The CDR3 nucleotides are TGCAGTGCTCCCCGGGAGACCCAGTACTTC.